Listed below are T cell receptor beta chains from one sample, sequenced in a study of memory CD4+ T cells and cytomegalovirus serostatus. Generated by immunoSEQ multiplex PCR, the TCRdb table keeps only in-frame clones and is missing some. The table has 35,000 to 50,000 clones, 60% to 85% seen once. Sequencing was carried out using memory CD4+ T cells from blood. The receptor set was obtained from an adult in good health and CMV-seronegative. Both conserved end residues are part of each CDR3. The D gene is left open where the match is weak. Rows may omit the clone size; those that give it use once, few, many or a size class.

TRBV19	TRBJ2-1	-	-	TGTGCCGTAGTCTCCCGAGCGAGTTTAGAGCAGTTCTTC	CAVVSRASLEQFF
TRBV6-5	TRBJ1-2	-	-	TGTGCCAGCAGTTACCGGGGGGCTAACGGAAACTATGGCTACACCTTC	CASSYRGANGNYGYTF
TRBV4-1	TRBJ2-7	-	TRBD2	TGCGCCAGCAGCCAAGGGTTGGGACTAGCGGGGGGGCGAAGCTCCTACGAGCAGTACTTC	CASSQGLGLAGGRSSYEQYF
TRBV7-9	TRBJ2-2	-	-	TGTGCCAGCAGCTTTCGAGCGGGCCTCAGCACCGGGGAGCTGTTTTTT	CASSFRAGLSTGELFF
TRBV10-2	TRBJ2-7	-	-	TGCGCCAGCAGTGAGTCTTACGGGTACGAGCAGTACTTC	CASSESYGYEQYF
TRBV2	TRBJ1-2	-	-	TGTGCCAGCAGTGAAACTGGCGCTGGTAGTGGCTACACCTTC	CASSETGAGSGYTF
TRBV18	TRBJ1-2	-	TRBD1	TGTGCCAGCTCACCAACCACAGGGGGTTATGGCTACACCTTC	CASSPTTGGYGYTF
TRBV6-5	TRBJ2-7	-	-	TGTGCCAGCAGACAGGGTTACGAGCAGTACTTC	CASRQGYEQYF
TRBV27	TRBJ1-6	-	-	TGTGCCAGCACTGGCCTACTTTATAATTCACCCCTCCACTTT	CASTGLLYNSPLHF
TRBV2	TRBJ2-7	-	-	TGTGCCAGCAGTGAAGCGAGTGGAGGAGCCGAGCAGTACTTC	CASSEASGGAEQYF
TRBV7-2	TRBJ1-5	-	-	TGTGCCAGCAGCGCATATCAAGGTGGCAATCAGCCCCAGCATTTT	CASSAYQGGNQPQHF
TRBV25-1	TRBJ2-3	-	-	TGTGCCAGCAGTGAATCTCGAGGGGGGGGTCGTACGCAGTATTTT	CASSESRGGGRTQYF
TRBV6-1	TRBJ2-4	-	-	TGTGCCAGCAGTGAAGAGGATGGGGGTAGACTAAATAGGTACTTC	CASSEEDGGRLNRYF
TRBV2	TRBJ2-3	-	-	TGTGCCAGCAGCGACCGGGCCGGTAGGCCAGATACGCAGTATTTT	CASSDRAGRPDTQYF
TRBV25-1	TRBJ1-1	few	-	TGTGCCAGCAGGGTGCTAGGGGCGGACACTGAAGCTTTCTTT	CASRVLGADTEAFF
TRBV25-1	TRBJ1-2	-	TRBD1	TGTGCCAGCACCTCGACCGGACAGGGGGGCCTTCATGGCTACACCTTC	CASTSTGQGGLHGYTF
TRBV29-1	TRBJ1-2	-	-	TGCAGCGCGCCGGCACAGGTCGGCTATGGCTACACCTTC	CSAPAQVGYGYTF
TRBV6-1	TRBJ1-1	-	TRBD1	TGTGCCAGCAGGTATACAGGGGTGTACACTGAAGCTTTCTTT	CASRYTGVYTEAFF
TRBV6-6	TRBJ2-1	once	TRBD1	TGTGCCACCCGACCGGGACAGGGTATCAATGAGCAGTTCTTC	CATRPGQGINEQFF
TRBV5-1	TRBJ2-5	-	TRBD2	TGCGCCAGCAGCTTCGAGCGGGGGTTGATGCAAGAGACCCAGTACTTC	CASSFERGLMQETQYF
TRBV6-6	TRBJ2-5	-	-	TGTGCCAGCAGTCACCCCGGTGCCAGAGGCGGGACCCAGTACTTC	CASSHPGARGGTQYF
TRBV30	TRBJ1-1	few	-	TGTGCCTGGGGAAAAGGGACCTCGGGTTCTGAAGCTTTCTTT	CAWGKGTSGSEAFF
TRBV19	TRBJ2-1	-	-	TGTGCCAGTAGCTCGACGGGGGCCTTCTACAATGAGCAGTTCTTC	CASSSTGAFYNEQFF
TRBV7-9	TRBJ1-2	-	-	TGTGCCAGCAGCTTAGGACAGTCCTATGGCTACACCTTC	CASSLGQSYGYTF
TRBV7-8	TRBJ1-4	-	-	TGTGCCAGCAGCTCGGACCAGGGGGAAAAACTGTTTTTT	CASSSDQGEKLFF
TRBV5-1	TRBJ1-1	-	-	TGCGCCAGCAGCTTGGACGGACCGAAGAACACTGAAGCTTTCTTT	CASSLDGPKNTEAFF
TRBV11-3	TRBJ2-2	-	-	TGTGCCAGCAGCTTCAGAGGGGGGGACGGGGAGCTGTTTTTT	CASSFRGGDGELFF
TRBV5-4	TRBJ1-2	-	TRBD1	TGTGCCAGCAGCTTCGCGGACAGGGGTGTCTATGGCTACACCTTC	CASSFADRGVYGYTF
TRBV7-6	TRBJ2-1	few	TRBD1	TGTGCCAGCAGCACTAGACAGGGGGAGAATGAGCAGTTCTTC	CASSTRQGENEQFF
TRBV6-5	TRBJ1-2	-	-	TGTGCCAGCAGTAACGGACGTTATTTCCCCGGCTACACCTTC	CASSNGRYFPGYTF
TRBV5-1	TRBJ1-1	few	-	TGCGCCAGCAGCCCCCTGTCGGGCCTTAACACTGAAGCTTTCTTT	CASSPLSGLNTEAFF
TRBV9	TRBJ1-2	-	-	TGTGCCAGCAGCCCCTCCGTGGGGGGCGCGGGCTATGGCTACACCTTC	CASSPSVGGAGYGYTF
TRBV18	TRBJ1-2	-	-	TGTGCCAGCTCAGTTGAGGCTCAGAAACTTGGCTACACCTTC	CASSVEAQKLGYTF
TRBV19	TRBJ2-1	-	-	TGTGCCAGTAGTATAAGCTCCTACAATGAGCAGTTCTTC	CASSISSYNEQFF
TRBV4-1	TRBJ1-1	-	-	TGCGCCAGCAGCCAAGTGTTGAACACTGAAGCTTTCTTT	CASSQVLNTEAFF
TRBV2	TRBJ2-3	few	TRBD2	TGTGCCAGCAGTGAAGGGGGGGGATCCAGCACAGATACGCAGTATTTT	CASSEGGGSSTDTQYF
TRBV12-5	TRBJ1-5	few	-	TGTGCTAGTGGTTTGATCAGGGATCAGCCCCAGCATTTT	CASGLIRDQPQHF
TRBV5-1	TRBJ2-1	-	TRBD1	TGCGCCAGCAGAATTACAGGGGGAATGATCAATGAGCAGTTCTTC	CASRITGGMINEQFF
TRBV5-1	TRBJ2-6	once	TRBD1	TGCGCCAGCAGCCCAAAGACAGGGGCTGGGGCCAACGTCCTGACTTTC	CASSPKTGAGANVLTF
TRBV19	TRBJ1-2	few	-	TGTGCCAGTCGATCGCCGGGTGCAAACTATGGCTACACCTTC	CASRSPGANYGYTF
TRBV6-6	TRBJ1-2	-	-	TGTGCCAGCACCGACACCGCTAACTATGGCTACACCTTC	CASTDTANYGYTF